The 18 T cell receptor beta chains below were found in one sample sequenced in a study of neoadjuvant anti-PD-1 for oral cavity cancer. Sequenced by immunoSEQ multiplex PCR; TCRdb stores in-frame clones only, minus some. The data hold 8,000 or so clones, with 70% observed a single time. Time point denoted: after neoadjuvant nivolumab, at surgical resection. Sequencing was performed on PBMCs, taken after nivolumab (anti-PD-1) treatment. The receptors come from a person aged 40 to 85 with oral cavity squamous cell carcinoma.

The chain uses TRBV6-1 and TRBJ1-5, with no clear D. CDR1 is MNHNS and CDR2 is SASEGT in the germline V gene. V lost 6 bases, J lost 6 bases, and 12 bases lay in between. CDR3 size: 13 residues. In nucleotides, the CDR3 is TGTGCCAGCAGGGCTACGGTGGTTCAGCCCCAGCATTTT. It specifies CASRATVVQPQHF.

Only a few counts were recorded for this clone. V is TRBV25-1 and J is TRBJ2-7; 11 bases align to TRBD2. V dropped 8 bases and J dropped 3; count of bases not matched to a gene: 3. The CDR3 runs 13 residues. Germline CDR1 and CDR2: MGHDK and SYGVNS. For the CDR3, the DNA is TGTGCCAGCCGACTAGCGGGGAGCTACGAGCAGTACTTC. Protein sequence: CASRLAGSYEQYF.

V gene TRBV7-8 combines with J gene TRBJ2-5; possibly TRBD2 for D (5 bases). The CDR3 is made up of 14 amino acids. Trimming cost V 6 bases and J 5 bases, with 16 bases left between them. Germline V gives CDR1 SGHVS, CDR2 FQNEAQ. CDR3 in DNA: TGTGCCAGCAGGTTACGGGGTCATCCGGAGACCCAGTACTTC. This sequence encodes CASRLRGHPETQYF.

The genes are TRBV6-4 and TRBJ1-2; TRBD1 aligns across 9 bases. Germline CDR1 is MRHNA and CDR2 is SNTAGT. CDR3 size: 15 residues. The junction had 4 bases not matched to a gene; V was cut back by 5 bases and J by 0 bases. CDR3 region: CASSPQGASNYGYTF. Here the CDR3 DNA reads TGTGCCAGCAGTCCACAGGGGGCCTCTAACTATGGCTACACCTTC.

The V call is TRBV7-9, the J call TRBJ2-7, with no clear D. V dropped 4 bases and J dropped 6 bases, with 16 bases sitting between them. The germline V gene encodes CDR1 SEHNR and CDR2 FQNEAQ (reference sequence). The CDR3 is 14 residues long. In DNA form, the CDR3 reads TGTGCCAGCAGCTCCCGTTTTAGGCCCATCGAGCAGTACTTC. It translates to CASSSRFRPIEQYF.

The chain carries TRBV15 and TRBJ1-6; D is unresolved. The CDR3 contains 15 residues. V dropped 6 bases and J dropped 0 bases, with 9 bases sitting between them. The germline V gene has CDR1 LNHNV and CDR2 YYDKDF (reference sequence). Written as DNA, the CDR3 is TGTGCCACCAGGGAAGAGGGCTCCTATAATTCACCCCTCCACTTT. This sequence encodes CATREEGSYNSPLHF.

The rearrangement links TRBV11-2 to TRBJ1-4; tentatively, D is TRBD1 (6 bases). The CDR3 runs 18 residues. CDR1 SGHAT and CDR2 FQNNGV come from the germline V gene. The ends were cut back, 5 bases at V and 0 bases at J, with 19 bases in the middle. The CDR3 spells CASSPAGQGPATNEKLFF. The CDR3 nucleotides read TGTGCCAGCAGCCCAGCGGGCCAGGGGCCAGCAACTAATGAAAAACTGTTTTTT.

The chain has TRBV29-1 and TRBJ1-1; D gene uncertain. V was pared by 3 bases and J by 6 bases, with 8 bases between. Germline values: CDR1 SQVTM, CDR2 ANQGSEA. CDR3 length equals 11 residues. CDR3 residues: CSVDRSAEAFF. The CDR3 DNA reads as TGCAGCGTTGACAGGAGCGCTGAAGCTTTCTTT.

The chain employs TRBV6-5 and TRBJ1-2; possible D gene TRBD1, 6 bases. This CDR3 is 14 amino acids long. Trimming took 5 bases from V and 4 from J, leaving 14 bases between them. CDR1 and CDR2 (germline): MNHEY, SVGAGI. The CDR3 loop reads CASSTSWGAYGYTF. The CDR3 DNA sequence: TGTGCCAGCAGTACGAGCTGGGGGGCCTATGGCTACACCTTC.

The chain joins TRBV9 to TRBJ2-3; 10 nucleotides match TRBD2. The germline CDR1 and CDR2 sequences are SGDLS and YYNGEE. The CDR3 contains 16 residues. Germline trimming cut 1 base from V and 2 bases from J; bases unmatched to any gene: 4. CDR3 sequence: CASSVISGGYTDTQYF. The DNA for the CDR3 is TGTGCCAGCAGCGTAATTAGCGGGGGGTACACAGATACGCAGTATTTT.

The chain carries TRBV19 and TRBJ1-1, with D hard to call. The CDR3 covers 15 residues. CDR1 is LNHDA and CDR2 is SQIVND in the germline V gene (reference sequence). V was shortened by 1 base and J by 1 base, with 10 bases between the two germline ends. The CDR3 coding sequence is TGTGCCAGTAGTATAGGCAGGCGAAGGAACACTGAAGCTTTCTTT. Protein: CASSIGRRRNTEAFF. The full variable domain, its missing parts supplied by reference TRBV19 and TRBJ1-1, is DGGITQSPKYLFRKEGQNVTLSCEQNLNHDAMYWYRQDPGQGLRLIYYSQIVNDFQKGDIAEGYSVSREKKESFPLTVTSAQKNPTAFYLCASSIGRRRNTEAFFGQGTRLTVV.

The gene calls are TRBV2 and TRBJ1-2; weak D call: TRBD1 (6 bases). CDR3 length: 13 amino acids. Germline V lookup: CDR1 SNHLY, CDR2 FYNNEI. Deletions cut 6 bases from V and 4 bases from J, with 12 bases between. The CDR3 DNA sequence: TGTGCCAGCAGGCGAAGGGGGGCCTATGGCTACACCTTC. Translation: CASRRRGAYGYTF.

The J gene is TRBJ2-7, the V gene TRBV6-5; possible D gene TRBD2, 6 bases. Germline V gene data show CDR1 as MNHEY and CDR2 as SVGAGI. CDR3 length equals 14 residues. Trimming took off 0 bases at V and 0 bases at J, with 6 bases between the two ends. CDR3 region: CASSYSTSSYEQYF. CDR3 nucleotides: TGTGCCAGCAGTTACTCGACTAGCTCCTACGAGCAGTACTTC.

This clone was picked up a small number of times. J is TRBJ1-5 and V is TRBV5-1; no definite D call. Germline V gene data show CDR1 as SGHRS and CDR2 as YFSETQ. Between the trimmed V and J ends, which lost 3 bases and 1 base, there was a span of 5 bases. The CDR3 is 13 residues long. The CDR3 region is CASSSDSNQPQHF. Written as DNA, the CDR3 is TGCGCCAGCAGCTCCGACAGCAATCAGCCCCAGCATTTT.

The chain uses TRBV11-3 and TRBJ2-2; 14 bases agree with TRBD2. J gave up 5 bases and V 5 bases, and 7 bases lay outside the gene matches. CDR3 length: 17 residues. The germline CDR1 and CDR2 sequences are SGHNT and YENEEA. This CDR3 reads CASSRRTSGGSTGELFF. The CDR3 DNA reads TGTGCCAGCAGCCGTCGGACTAGCGGGGGGAGTACCGGGGAGCTGTTTTTT.

This clone was counted a few times. The chain employs TRBV6-5 and TRBJ1-5, with unresolved D. Germline V gene data show CDR1 as MNHEY and CDR2 as SVGAGI. The CDR3 runs 15 residues. V was pared by 0 bases and J by 0 bases, with 6 bases between. The DNA of the CDR3 is TGTGCCAGCAGTTACTCGCATGATAGCAATCAGCCCCAGCATTTT. Amino acid sequence: CASSYSHDSNQPQHF.

The chain joins TRBV11-2 to TRBJ1-1; no clear D. CDR1 SGHAT and CDR2 FQNNGV come from the germline V gene. There are 14 residues in the CDR3. V lost 1 base and J lost 6, with 12 bases in between. The CDR3 reads CASSLVAVPAEAFF. The CDR3 DNA is TGTGCCAGCAGCTTAGTGGCGGTCCCCGCTGAAGCTTTCTTT. Looking up the rest from reference TRBV11-2 and TRBJ1-1 gives the full variable domain: EAGVAQSPRYKIIEKRQSVAFWCNPISGHATLYWYQQILGQGPKLLIQFQNNGVVDDSQLPKDRFSAERLKGVDSTLKIQPAKLEDSAVYLCASSLVAVPAEAFFGQGTRLTVV.

This clone counts as large. The chain couples TRBV7-9 to TRBJ2-7; no definite D call. Trimming stripped 1 base from V and 0 bases from J, with 4 bases between. The CDR3 is made up of 13 amino acids. CDR1 and CDR2 (germline): SEHNR, FQNEAQ (reference sequence). The CDR3 spells CASSLDDSYEQYF. CDR3 in DNA: TGTGCCAGCAGCTTAGACGACTCCTACGAGCAGTACTTC. Looking up the rest from reference TRBV7-9 and TRBJ2-7 gives the full variable domain: DTGVSQNPRHKITKRGQNVTFRCDPISEHNRLYWYRQTLGQGPEFLTYFQNEAQLEKSRLLSDRFSAERPKGSFSTLEIQRTEQGDSAMYLCASSLDDSYEQYFGPGTRLTVT.